This T cell receptor beta chain appears in the sequencing data of a study of shared clonotypes between healthy human individuals (dated by TCRdb to 2020 to 2021). About the investigation overall: A few men and two women, aged 18 to 49 years, made up the cohort. Per donor, three plates each were used for CD4 naive and CD4 memory, two for CD8 naive, and one for CD8 memory. To estimate repertoire size and how much clonotypes are shared between individuals, the study performed deep sequencing of blood TCR repertoires from a few healthy adults. To increase sequencing depth and limit assay-specific biases, different laboratories used diverse techniques to prepare libraries and sequence TCR repertoires. Leukapheresis yielded between about 0.8 and 9.5 billion PBMCs per donor. Results and caveats for the whole study, not just this receptor: Sharing across several donors was observed for around 5% of naive CD4, 3% to 4% of naive CD8, 2% to 2.5% of memory CD4, and over 0.3% of memory CD8 clonotypes. Because the study included only a small number of donors, the genetic and exposure-history diversity represented was limited. Pairwise subsampling indicated that sequencing depth was expected to affect the degree of clonotype sharing among donors. Sampling was restricted to blood, and TCR repertoires in tissues likely differ from the TCR repertoires found in blood. Naive subsets generally had larger estimated clonotype richness than memory subsets did. Even with the large sequencing depth, rarefaction of the sorted-subset datasets indicated that sequencing was incomplete. Higher generation probabilities were observed for clonotypes shared by all four sorted-subset donors than for non-shared clonotypes.

The germline V gene specifies SGHRS as CDR1 and YFSETQ as CDR2. Inclusive of the bounding cysteine and phenylalanine, the CDR3 is 13 residues long. The kept DNA is CDR3 alone, 39 bases in frame from the first base. Deletion took 5 bases off V and 3 bases off J, with a span of 12 bases between the germline ends. Using the deep immunoSEQ assay, multiplex PCR amplified TCR CDR3 regions from genomic DNA. Extracted genomic DNA from each cell subset was distributed evenly across all wells of several immunoSEQ 96-well plates, and each plate was treated as a replicate. For sorted subsets, each replicate PCR was loaded with about 200 ng genomic DNA, equivalent to 25,000 to 35,000 T cell genomes. The purified libraries were quantified using a Qubit 3.0 fluorometer, sized with a Bioanalyzer 2100, and then quantified again using the KAPA Library Quantification kit. Every immunoSEQ 96-well plate was sequenced on a dedicated single-read 150-cycle Illumina NextSeq 550 flow cell. In the source study's methods: The immunoSEQ output contained only junctional sequences without quality scores, so filtering could not match that applied to full-length reads. Sequences were annotated with PyIR, a Python wrapper for IgBLAST v1.9, and V/J genes and CDR3 were assigned using IMGT germline references. Reads with weak V/J assignments (E-value above 1e-6), missing CDR3, stop codons, out-of-frame junctions, or ambiguous translated residues were removed. V3J clonotypes were defined as sequences sharing an identical inferred V gene, J gene, and CDR3 amino acid sequence. Percentage overlap between repertoires was calculated by dividing the number of shared unique clonotypes by the size of the smaller repertoire. RTK rarefaction, the Chao1 estimator, and Recon v2.1 estimates of unobserved clonotypes were used to assess repertoire richness. OLGA was used to compute generation probabilities for all TCRbeta clonotypes that the gDNA method yielded from a handful of donors. Sourced from immuneACCESS, this table was stored by TCRdb with only in-frame sequences that have V and J called. A share of the clones is absent; for the studies checked, an unresolved V gene accounts for under half, and the remainder has no known explanation. Clone size and the V and J calls come from that table; the DNA yielded D and trimming. This sample lists 2.3 million or so clones; approximately 95% were detected once. The ten largest clonotypes hold about 0.39% of the sample.

Donors were healthy HIV-negative adults with no recently reported acute infections or vaccinations. All donors were Caucasian adults living in Nashville, Tennessee, USA. CD4+ T cells were enriched by magnetic negative selection, after which naive cells were positively selected on CD45RA and the negative fraction was taken as the memory subset. After blood collection by leukapheresis, PBMCs were isolated using Ficoll-Histopaque density gradient centrifugation and then cryopreserved in the vapor phase of liquid nitrogen. Analytical flow cytometry was used to check the purity and quantity of every magnetically sorted T cell population. Each sorted fraction had its genomic DNA isolated and then quantified by UV absorbance on a Nanodrop 2000c. This clone came up once. This receptor's antigen is unknown. Qualities for individual bases were not recorded, and no much larger clone is one base off.

The sequence is built from TRBV5-1 and TRBJ2-7, with a tentative D call of TRBD1 or TRBD2, each matching 5 bases. The sample comprised naive CD4+ T cells from PBMCs. Read against the paper, the sample's cell subset or site label means: CD45RA+ positively selected. This sequence originates from a man younger than 35 in good health. Some clones in this sample may be carry-over from other donors' samples. The nucleotide sequence is TGCGCCAGCAGTAAGGCAGGGAGCTACGAGCAGTACTTC. It codes for CASSKAGSYEQYF.